The rows below give T cell receptor beta chains drawn from one sample of a study of regulatory T cells in long-lasting Graves disease. TCRdb recomputed calls from the multiplex PCR reads with MiXCR, one row per CDR3 protein. The sample lists 400,000 to 500,000 distinct CDR3 sequences; about 20% were seen once. The input for sequencing was peripheral blood mononuclear cells (PBMCs), taken when the disease was refractory, from a patient treated with antithyroid drugs. The receptors were sampled from a female donor with Graves disease. The CDR3 runs from the conserved cysteine through the conserved F or W. D genes are given only for firm matches. Clone sizes are given selectively: once, few, many, or a class where the clone is expanded.

D	V	J	size	CDR3	DNA
.	TRBV6-2/TRBV6-3	TRBJ2-5	few	CASSYGDRDQETQYF	TGTGCCAGCAGTTACGGCGACAGAGACCAAGAGACCCAGTACTTC
.	TRBV12-3/TRBV12-4	TRBJ1-3	many	CASSSRSSGNTIYF	TGTGCCAGCAGTTCCCGGAGCTCTGGAAACACCATATATTTT
TRBD1	TRBV24-1	TRBJ1-4	many	CATSDPGQGTNEKLFF	TGTGCCACCAGTGATCCCGGACAGGGCACTAATGAAAAACTGTTTTTT
TRBD2	TRBV6-9	TRBJ2-7	few	CASSYGRLAGSEQYF	TGTGCCAGCAGTTACGGTCGACTAGCGGGAAGCGAGCAGTACTTC
.	TRBV7-9	TRBJ1-3	.	CASSPAGISGNTIYF	TGTGCCAGCAGCCCCGCCGGGATCTCTGGAAACACCATATATTTT
.	TRBV30	TRBJ1-1	few	CACQGRGRLMNTEAFF	TGTGCCTGCCAAGGCAGGGGCCGGCTTATGAACACTGAAGCTTTCTTT
.	TRBV28	TRBJ2-7	many	CASSFRQGGEQYF	TGTGCCAGCAGTTTCAGGCAGGGGGGCGAGCAGTACTTC
.	TRBV5-1	TRBJ2-3	.	CASNPVDTDTQYF	TGCGCCAGCAATCCAGTTGATACAGATACGCAGTATTTT
TRBD2	TRBV5-4	TRBJ2-7	.	CASSPSSGSGYEQYF	TGTGCCAGCAGCCCCTCTAGCGGGAGCGGGTACGAGCAGTACTTC
TRBD1	TRBV29-1	TRBJ1-4	.	CSVADRGNEKLFF	TGCAGCGTGGCCGACAGGGGAAATGAAAAACTGTTTTTT